The next 9 T cell receptor beta chains were all read from a single sample in a study of blood T cell repertoires in COVID-19. This table comes from immunoSEQ multiplex PCR, and its TCRdb copy is limited to in-frame clones, with some not included. Of fewer than 200,000 clones in the sample, around 80% are singletons; the top ten hold 10% to 15%. The specimen sequenced was PBMCs or T cells enriched from blood (not recorded which). Receptor source: a man aged 50 to 59 who had recovered from COVID-19.

In DNA, the CDR3 is TGTGCCAGCAGCGTCTCAGGGTCGGTCACCGGGGAGCTGTTTTTT. This sequence encodes CASSVSGSVTGELFF. The chain couples TRBV7-2 to TRBJ2-2; TRBD1 might be the D (5 bases). The germline gives CDR1 SGHTA, CDR2 FQGNSA. Trimming shortened V by 5 bases and J by 4 bases, and 14 bases separated the two germline ends. CDR3 size: 15 residues. The variable domain in full, completed from reference TRBV7-2 and TRBJ2-2, reads GAGVSQSPSNKVTEKGKDVELRCDPISGHTALYWYRQSLGQGLEFLIYFQGNSAPDKSGLPSDRFSAERTGGSVSTLTIQRTQQEDSAVYLCASSVSGSVTGELFFGEGSRLTVL.

This clone was observed a single time. The rearrangement links TRBV10-3 to TRBJ2-1; the match to TRBD2 covers 9 bases. The ends lost 4 bases at V and 6 bases at J; junction bases unmatched: 4. Germline V CDR1 and CDR2: ENHRY, SYGVKD. The CDR3 totals 14 residues. For the CDR3, the DNA is TGTGCCATCAGTGGGACTAGCGATAGCAATGAGCAGTTCTTC. Amino acid sequence: CAISGTSDSNEQFF.

The J gene is TRBJ2-1, the V gene TRBV4-3; the match to TRBD2 covers 14 bases. The CDR3 is 19 residues long. Germline CDR1 LGHNA, CDR2 YSLEER. The V segment lost 0 bases and the J segment 7 bases; nucleotides outside the gene matches: 11. The CDR3 nucleotides read TGCGCCAGCAGCCAAGACCCCCCTTCCGGGACTAGCGGGGGAAATGAGCAGTTCTTC. Its protein product is CASSQDPPSGTSGGNEQFF.

This clone was observed a single time. The chain couples TRBV24-1 to TRBJ2-2, with TRBD2 matching 9 bases. The CDR3 is 15 residues long. After removal of 3 bases from V and 7 bases from J, the junction contained 5 bases not matched to a gene. CDR1 and CDR2 from the germline V gene are KGHDR and SFDVKD. The CDR3 loop is CATSDGGGAIGELFF. The DNA of the CDR3 is TGTGCCACCAGTGATGGCGGGGGGGCCATCGGGGAGCTGTTTTTT.

The chain has TRBV19 and TRBJ1-5; D unresolved. Germline V gene data show CDR1 as LNHDA and CDR2 as SQIVND (reference sequence). V lost 1 base and J lost 7, with 11 bases in between. The CDR3 extends over 14 amino acids. CDR3 sequence: CASSIVGRTQPQHF. CDR3 coding DNA: TGTGCCAGTAGTATAGTAGGGAGGACCCAGCCCCAGCATTTT.

The chain couples TRBV9 to TRBJ2-7, with 8 positions matching TRBD2. Germline V gives CDR1 SGDLS, CDR2 YYNGEE. The CDR3 is made up of 14 amino acids. Losses at the gene ends were 0 bases for V and 8 bases for J; bases not matched to a gene: 7. CDR3 sequence reads: CASSVGLAGEQQYF. The CDR3 DNA reads as TGTGCCAGCAGCGTAGGCCTAGCGGGTGAGCAGCAGTACTTC.

CDR3 DNA sequence: TGCGCCAGCAGTGAGTCGGCGACAGGGCTACCCTATGGCTACACCTTC. Amino acid sequence: CASSESATGLPYGYTF. The rearrangement links TRBV10-2 to TRBJ1-2; 7 bases line up with TRBD1. CDR1 and CDR2 from the germline V gene are WSHSY and SAAADI. The junction had 8 bases not matched to a gene; V was cut back by 0 bases and J by 4 bases. The CDR3 is made up of 16 amino acids.

This chain connects TRBV6-5 to TRBJ1-4, with D hard to call. Germline V lookup: CDR1 MNHEY, CDR2 SVGAGI. There are 14 residues in the CDR3. V was cut by 6 bases and J by 6 bases, with 14 bases left in between. CDR3 amino acids: CASSLSRSDEKLFF. Here the CDR3 DNA reads TGTGCCAGCAGCCTAAGCAGGTCGGATGAAAAACTGTTTTTT.

The chain is built from TRBV4-1 and TRBJ1-2; D uncertain. Trimming cost V 4 bases and J 4 bases, with 7 bases left between them. The CDR3 is 12 amino acids. Germline lookup yields CDR1 MGHRA and CDR2 YSYEKL. CDR3 nucleotides: TGCGCCAGCAGCCCCGGGAGCTATGGCTACACCTTC. This translates into CASSPGSYGYTF.